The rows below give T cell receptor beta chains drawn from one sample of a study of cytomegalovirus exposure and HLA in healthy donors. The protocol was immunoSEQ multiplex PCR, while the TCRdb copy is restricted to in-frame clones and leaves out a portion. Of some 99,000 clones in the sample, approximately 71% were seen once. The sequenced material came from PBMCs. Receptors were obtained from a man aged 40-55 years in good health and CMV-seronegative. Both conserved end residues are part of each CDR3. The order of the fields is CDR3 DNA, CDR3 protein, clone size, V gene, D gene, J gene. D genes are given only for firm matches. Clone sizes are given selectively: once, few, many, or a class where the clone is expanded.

DNA: TGTGCCAGCAGCTTTGTAGGGGTTAACTATAATTCACCCCTCCACTTT
CDR3: CASSFVGVNYNSPLHF
size: NA
V: TRBV5-6
D: NA
J: TRBJ1-6

DNA: TGTGCCAGCAAGGGGGGGTATAATTCACCCCTCCACTTT
CDR3: CASKGGYNSPLHF
size: NA
V: TRBV6-6
D: NA
J: TRBJ1-6

DNA: TGTGCCACCAGCAGAGAGTATGGCGGATCCTACGAGCAGTACTTC
CDR3: CATSREYGGSYEQYF
size: NA
V: TRBV15
D: NA
J: TRBJ2-7

DNA: TGTGCCAGCAGCTTGTTCGTCGTGGGCACGAGCAGAACTGAAGCTTTCTTT
CDR3: CASSLFVVGTSRTEAFF
size: NA
V: TRBV5-6
D: NA
J: TRBJ1-1

DNA: TGTGCCAGCAGCGTTAACAGTGATTCACCCCTCCACTTT
CDR3: CASSVNSDSPLHF
size: few
V: TRBV7-3
D: NA
J: TRBJ1-6

DNA: TGTGCCAGCAGTGAACACGCAGGGGGTGTTCAGCCCCAGCATTTT
CDR3: CASSEHAGGVQPQHF
size: NA
V: TRBV2
D: TRBD1
J: TRBJ1-5

DNA: TGCGCCAGCAGCCAAGGGTGGCAGGGCGACCAGCCCCAGCATTTT
CDR3: CASSQGWQGDQPQHF
size: NA
V: TRBV4-3
D: NA
J: TRBJ1-5

DNA: TGTGCCAGCAGCCTTCGTCTAGCGGGGCCCACCGGGGAGCTGTTTTTT
CDR3: CASSLRLAGPTGELFF
size: NA
V: TRBV5-4
D: TRBD2
J: TRBJ2-2

DNA: TGTGCCAGCAGCTCTAGGAGACAGGGCTATAATTCACCCCTCCACTTT
CDR3: CASSSRRQGYNSPLHF
size: NA
V: TRBV7-2
D: TRBD1
J: TRBJ1-6

DNA: TGCGCCAGCAGCTTGACAGGGATCCCCGTGGAGACCCAGTACTTC
CDR3: CASSLTGIPVETQYF
size: NA
V: TRBV5-1
D: NA
J: TRBJ2-5

DNA: TGTGCCAGCAGTTTCCAGGGCCAACACCATAGCAATCAGCCCCAGCATTTT
CDR3: CASSFQGQHHSNQPQHF
size: NA
V: TRBV27
D: NA
J: TRBJ1-5

DNA: TGCGCCAGCAGGACTCTTAGCTCCTACGAGCAGTACTTC
CDR3: CASRTLSSYEQYF
size: NA
V: TRBV10-2
D: NA
J: TRBJ2-7

DNA: TGCAGCAAAAGCCAATCTAGCGGGGGGCGCACAGATACGCAGTATTTT
CDR3: CSKSQSSGGRTDTQYF
size: NA
V: TRBV29-1
D: TRBD2
J: TRBJ2-3

DNA: TGTGCCAGCAGCTTAACTAGCGGACGATACAATGAGCAGTTCTTC
CDR3: CASSLTSGRYNEQFF
size: NA
V: TRBV11-2
D: TRBD2
J: TRBJ2-1

DNA: TGTGCCAGCAGTGAAGCTGGGGGGGACACCATATATTTT
CDR3: CASSEAGGDTIYF
size: NA
V: TRBV6-1
D: NA
J: TRBJ1-3

DNA: TGTGCCAGCATCCCTTCTCGCCGGGAGAGCACCGGGGAGCTGTTTTTT
CDR3: CASIPSRRESTGELFF
size: NA
V: TRBV7-8
D: NA
J: TRBJ2-2

DNA: TGTGCCAGCAGCGGAGGCACAGGGGAGACCCAGTACTTC
CDR3: CASSGGTGETQYF
size: once
V: TRBV7-9
D: NA
J: TRBJ2-5

DNA: TGCAGCGGAGAGGGAGGCTACACCTTC
CDR3: CSGEGGYTF
size: NA
V: TRBV20-1
D: NA
J: TRBJ1-2

DNA: TGTGCCAGTCGGGAGGGACAGCCATACAATGAGCAGTTCTTC
CDR3: CASREGQPYNEQFF
size: once
V: TRBV27
D: NA
J: TRBJ2-1

DNA: TGTGCCAGCAGTGAATATGGGCTAGCGGGGTTAGACGAGCAGTACTTC
CDR3: CASSEYGLAGLDEQYF
size: NA
V: TRBV2
D: TRBD2
J: TRBJ2-7

DNA: TGTGCCAGCAGTGAAGTCCAGGGAAATGCTGAAGCTTTCTTT
CDR3: CASSEVQGNAEAFF
size: NA
V: TRBV6-1
D: NA
J: TRBJ1-1

DNA: TGTGCCAGTAGTATAGGGACAGGAGAATACGAGCAGTACTTC
CDR3: CASSIGTGEYEQYF
size: once
V: TRBV19
D: TRBD1
J: TRBJ2-7

DNA: TGTGCCAGCAGCCCCAGTTCCGGGAACTCTTCACCCCTCCACTTT
CDR3: CASSPSSGNSSPLHF
size: NA
V: TRBV7-2
D: NA
J: TRBJ1-6

DNA: TGTGCCAGCAGAACGGACAGAAACTCTGGAAACACCATATATTTT
CDR3: CASRTDRNSGNTIYF
size: NA
V: TRBV6-5
D: NA
J: TRBJ1-3

DNA: TGCGCCAGCAGCTCCTTCGGGACAGGGGCTGGAAACACCATATATTTT
CDR3: CASSSFGTGAGNTIYF
size: NA
V: TRBV5-1
D: TRBD1
J: TRBJ1-3